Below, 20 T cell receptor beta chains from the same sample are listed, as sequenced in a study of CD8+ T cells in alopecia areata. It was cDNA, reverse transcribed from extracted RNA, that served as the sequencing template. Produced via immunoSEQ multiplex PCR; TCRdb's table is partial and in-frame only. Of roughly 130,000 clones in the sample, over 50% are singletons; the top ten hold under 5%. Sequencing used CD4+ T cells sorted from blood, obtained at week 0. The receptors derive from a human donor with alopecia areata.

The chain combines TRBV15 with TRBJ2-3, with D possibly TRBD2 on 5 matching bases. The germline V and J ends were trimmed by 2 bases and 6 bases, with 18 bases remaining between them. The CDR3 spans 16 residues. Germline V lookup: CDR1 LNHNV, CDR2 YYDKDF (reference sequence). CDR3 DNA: TGTGCCACCAGCAGAAAACTAGGAGGTCCTTGGGATACGCAGTATTTT. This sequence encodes CATSRKLGGPWDTQYF.

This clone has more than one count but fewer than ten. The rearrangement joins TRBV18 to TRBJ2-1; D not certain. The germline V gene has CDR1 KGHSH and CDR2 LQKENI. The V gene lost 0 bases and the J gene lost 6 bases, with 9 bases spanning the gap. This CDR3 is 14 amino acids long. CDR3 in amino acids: CASSPPGTTNEQFF. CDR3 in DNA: TGTGCCAGCTCACCACCGGGCACGACCAATGAGCAGTTCTTC.

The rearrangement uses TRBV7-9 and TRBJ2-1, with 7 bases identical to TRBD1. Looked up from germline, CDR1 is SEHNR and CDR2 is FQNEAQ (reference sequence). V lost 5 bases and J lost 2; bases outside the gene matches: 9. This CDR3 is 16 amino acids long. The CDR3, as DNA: TGTGCCAGCAGCCGACCGACAGGGCGAACCTACAATGAGCAGTTCTTC. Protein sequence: CASSRPTGRTYNEQFF.

Written as DNA, the CDR3 is TGTGCTAGTGGCCCGCGCACAGATACGCAGTATTTT. This translates into CASGPRTDTQYF. V and J are TRBV12-5 and TRBJ2-3; no definite D call. Trimming took off 6 bases at V and 1 base at J, with 5 bases between the two ends. Germline V gene sequence: CDR1 LGHNT, CDR2 FRNRAP. The CDR3 totals 12 residues.

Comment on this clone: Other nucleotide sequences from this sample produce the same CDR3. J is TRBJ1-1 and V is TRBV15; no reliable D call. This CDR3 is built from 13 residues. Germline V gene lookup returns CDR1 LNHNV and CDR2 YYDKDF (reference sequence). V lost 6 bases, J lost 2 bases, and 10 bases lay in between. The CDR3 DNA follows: TGTGCCACCAGAGCTACAGTAAACACTGAAGCTTTCTTT. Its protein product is CATRATVNTEAFF.

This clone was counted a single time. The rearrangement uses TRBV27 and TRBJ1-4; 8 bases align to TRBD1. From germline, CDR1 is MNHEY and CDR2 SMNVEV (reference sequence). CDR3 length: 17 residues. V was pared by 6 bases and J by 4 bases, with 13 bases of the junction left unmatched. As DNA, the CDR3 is TGTGCCAGCAGCCGCGCGCCTGGGACAGGATTTAATGAAAAACTGTTTTTT. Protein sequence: CASSRAPGTGFNEKLFF.

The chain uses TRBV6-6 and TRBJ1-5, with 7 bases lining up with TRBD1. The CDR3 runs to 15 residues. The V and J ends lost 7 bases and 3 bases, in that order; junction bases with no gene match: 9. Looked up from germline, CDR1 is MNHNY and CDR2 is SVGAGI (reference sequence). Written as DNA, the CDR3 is TGTGCCAGCAAGGGACAGTTGGCCTACAATCAGCCCCAGCATTTT. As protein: CASKGQLAYNQPQHF.

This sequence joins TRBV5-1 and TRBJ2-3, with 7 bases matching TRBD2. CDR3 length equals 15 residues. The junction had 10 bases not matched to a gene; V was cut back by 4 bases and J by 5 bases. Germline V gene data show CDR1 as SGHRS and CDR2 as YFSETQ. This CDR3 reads CASSLWTSGGDTQYF. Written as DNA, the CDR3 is TGCGCCAGCAGCCTATGGACTAGTGGGGGAGATACGCAGTATTTT.

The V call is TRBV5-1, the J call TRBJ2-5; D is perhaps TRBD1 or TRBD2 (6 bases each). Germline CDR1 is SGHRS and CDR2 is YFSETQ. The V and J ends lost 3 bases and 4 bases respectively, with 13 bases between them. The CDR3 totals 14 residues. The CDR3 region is CASSSAGGGETQYF. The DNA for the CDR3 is TGCGCCAGCAGCTCAGCCGGGGGCGGAGAGACCCAGTACTTC.

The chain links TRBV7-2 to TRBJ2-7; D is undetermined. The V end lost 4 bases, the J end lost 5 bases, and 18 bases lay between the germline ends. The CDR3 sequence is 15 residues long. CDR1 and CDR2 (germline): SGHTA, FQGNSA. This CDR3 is CASSSYSARSDEQYF. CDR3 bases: TGTGCCAGCAGCTCCTATTCGGCCAGGAGCGACGAGCAGTACTTC. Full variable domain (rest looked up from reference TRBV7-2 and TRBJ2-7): GAGVSQSPSNKVTEKGKDVELRCDPISGHTALYWYRQSLGQGLEFLIYFQGNSAPDKSGLPSDRFSAERTGGSVSTLTIQRTQQEDSAVYLCASSSYSARSDEQYFGPGTRLTVT.

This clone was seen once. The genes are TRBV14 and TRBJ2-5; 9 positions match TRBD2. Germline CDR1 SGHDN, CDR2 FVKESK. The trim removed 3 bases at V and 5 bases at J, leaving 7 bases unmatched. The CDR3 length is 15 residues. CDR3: CASSHWAGGPETQYF. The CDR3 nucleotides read TGTGCCAGCAGCCACTGGGCGGGGGGGCCGGAGACCCAGTACTTC. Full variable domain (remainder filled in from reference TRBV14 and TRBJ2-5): EAGVTQFPSHSVIEKGQTVTLRCDPISGHDNLYWYRRVMGKEIKFLLHFVKESKQDESGMPNNRFLAERTGGTYSTLKVQPAELEDSGVYFCASSHWAGGPETQYFGPGTRLLVL.

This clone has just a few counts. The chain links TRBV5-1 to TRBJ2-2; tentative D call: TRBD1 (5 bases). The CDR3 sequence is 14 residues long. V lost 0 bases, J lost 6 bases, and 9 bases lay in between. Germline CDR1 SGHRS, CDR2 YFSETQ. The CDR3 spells CASSLAGIAGELFF. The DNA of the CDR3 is TGCGCCAGCAGCTTGGCAGGGATCGCCGGGGAGCTGTTTTTT.

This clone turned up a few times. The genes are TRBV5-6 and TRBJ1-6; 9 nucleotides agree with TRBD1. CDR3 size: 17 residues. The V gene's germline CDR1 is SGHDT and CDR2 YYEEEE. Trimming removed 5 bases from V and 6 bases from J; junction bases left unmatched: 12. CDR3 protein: CASRAYVQGASNSPLHF. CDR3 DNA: TGTGCCAGCAGAGCCTACGTACAGGGGGCTAGTAATTCACCCCTCCACTTT.

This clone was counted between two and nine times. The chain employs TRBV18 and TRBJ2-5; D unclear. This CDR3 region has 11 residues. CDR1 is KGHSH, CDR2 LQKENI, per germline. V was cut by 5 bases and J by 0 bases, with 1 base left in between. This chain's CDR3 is CASSNQETQYF. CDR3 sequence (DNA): TGTGCCAGCTCAAACCAAGAGACCCAGTACTTC.

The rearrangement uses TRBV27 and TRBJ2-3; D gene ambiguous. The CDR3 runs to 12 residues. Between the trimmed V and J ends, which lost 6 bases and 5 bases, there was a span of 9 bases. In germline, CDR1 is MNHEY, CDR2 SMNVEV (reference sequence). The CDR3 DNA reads TGTGCCAGCAGGACCCTTGAAGATACGCAGTATTTT. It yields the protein CASRTLEDTQYF.

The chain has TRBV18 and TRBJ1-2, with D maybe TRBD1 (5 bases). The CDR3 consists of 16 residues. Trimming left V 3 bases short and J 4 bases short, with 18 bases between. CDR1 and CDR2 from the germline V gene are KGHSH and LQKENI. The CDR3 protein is CASSPSETGSRYGYTF. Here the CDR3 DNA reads TGTGCCAGCTCACCCTCCGAAACAGGAAGCCGCTATGGCTACACCTTC.

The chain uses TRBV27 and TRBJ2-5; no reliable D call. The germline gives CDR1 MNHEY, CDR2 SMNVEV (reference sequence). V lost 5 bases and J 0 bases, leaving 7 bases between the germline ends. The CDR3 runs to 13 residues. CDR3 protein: CASSPSYQETQYF. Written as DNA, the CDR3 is TGTGCCAGCAGTCCCTCGTACCAAGAGACCCAGTACTTC.

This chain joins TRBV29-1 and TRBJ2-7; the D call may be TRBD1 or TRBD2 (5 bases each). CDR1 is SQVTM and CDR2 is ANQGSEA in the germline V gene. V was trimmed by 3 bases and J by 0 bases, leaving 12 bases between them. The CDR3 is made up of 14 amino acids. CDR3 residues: CSVDGAGGSYEQYF. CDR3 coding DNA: TGCAGCGTTGATGGGGCAGGAGGCTCCTACGAGCAGTACTTC.

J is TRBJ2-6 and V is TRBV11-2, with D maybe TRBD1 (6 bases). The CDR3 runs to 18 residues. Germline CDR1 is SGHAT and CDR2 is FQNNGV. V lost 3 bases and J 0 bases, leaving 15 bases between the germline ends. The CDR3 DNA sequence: TGTGCCAGCAGCTTTACGGACAGTTATTTCTCTGGGGCCAACGTCCTGACTTTC. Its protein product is CASSFTDSYFSGANVLTF.

CDR3 amino acids: CASSHGRSASETYEQYF. The CDR3 coding sequence is TGCGCCAGCAGCCATGGGCGTTCGGCTAGCGAGACCTACGAGCAGTACTTC. This chain connects TRBV4-3 to TRBJ2-7; D is possibly TRBD2 (6 bases). Germline V lookup: CDR1 LGHNA, CDR2 YSLEER. Between the trimmed V and J ends, which lost 3 bases and 2 bases, there was a span of 20 bases. CDR3 length: 17 residues.